This TCR beta chain was retrieved from a study of blood T cell repertoires in COVID-19. Study in general: PBMCs, B-cell-depleted T cells, or T cells provided the cDNA or gDNA that made up the material.

Sequencing was performed with immunoSEQ multiplex PCR; in TCRdb, only in-frame clones are kept and a portion is missing. The repertoire holds tens of thousands of clones, with approximately 90% as singletons. In its sample, this clone was seen once. Germline loops: CDR1 MNHNY, CDR2 SVGAGI (reference sequence). Trimming removed 6 bases from V and 5 bases from J, with 16 bases in between. CDR3 length: 14 residues. The sequence derives from a male donor with acute or convalescent COVID-19. The genes are TRBV6-6 and TRBJ1-1, with D possibly TRBD1 on 5 matching bases. The sequencing sample was made of peripheral blood. CDR3 sequence: CASRVNTGATEAFF. The CDR3 coding sequence is TGTGCCAGCAGGGTAAACACAGGAGCGACTGAAGCTTTCTTT.